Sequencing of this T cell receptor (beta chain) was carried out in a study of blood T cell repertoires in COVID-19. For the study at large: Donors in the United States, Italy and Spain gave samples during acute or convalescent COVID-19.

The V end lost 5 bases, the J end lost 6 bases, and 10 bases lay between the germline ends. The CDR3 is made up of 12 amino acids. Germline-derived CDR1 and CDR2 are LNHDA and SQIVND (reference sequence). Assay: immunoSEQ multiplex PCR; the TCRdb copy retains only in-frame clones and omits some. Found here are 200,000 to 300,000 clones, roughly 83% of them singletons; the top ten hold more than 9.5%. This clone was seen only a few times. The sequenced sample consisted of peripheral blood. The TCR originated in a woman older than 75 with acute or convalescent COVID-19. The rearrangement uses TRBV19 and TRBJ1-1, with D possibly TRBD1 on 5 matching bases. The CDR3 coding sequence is TGTGCCAGTAGTTCATCAGGGCCTGAAGCTTTCTTT. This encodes CASSSSGPEAFF.